What follows describes a single T cell receptor beta chain. This clone was detected only once. The target of this receptor is not known. No much larger clone is present one base from it, and per-base qualities are unavailable. The time point tag for this specimen amounts to: baseline before first vaccination. Vaccinee samples came from UK trials COV001 and COV002, including a single-blind randomized controlled phase 2/3 trial of AZD1222 (ChAdOx1 nCoV-19) in healthy adults. For TCRbeta chain sequencing, PBMC samples from trial participants were taken at day 0 and at day 28 after the second dose. The sample belongs to a study of T cell responses to AZD1222 COVID-19 vaccine listed by TCRdb under 2021. About the investigation overall: AZD1222 recipients given second doses at about 4 weeks or at about 12 weeks were pooled, since spike-specific TCR depth and breadth were not found to differ between the two schedules. TCR sequencing was performed for about 250 trial participants, of whom around 210 were given two doses of AZD1222 and approximately 25 were given two doses of MenACWY control vaccine. Trial participants were enrolled by age into subgroups of 18-55, 56-69 and 70-plus years, and around 150, 28 and 57 TCR-sequenced participants, respectively, were included in these subgroups. General findings and caveats noted by the study authors: The whole spike protein was spanned by vaccine-associated CD4 TCRs, and dominant responses were seen in regions 160-218 and 743-854. After two AZD1222 doses, both the breadth and the depth of spike-specific TCRs were significantly higher than at day 0 and than in MenACWY recipients. In the small 56-69-year group, the increase in depth fell short of significance, most likely because of low power. Participants were mostly white British, with more females than males. The authors suggested clonal diversity may have been underestimated. Because no samples from the day 14 peak response were available, repertoires could be characterized only after the peak T cell response. Conclusions about previously exposed vaccinees were limited because only six or seven AZD1222 recipients were SARS-CoV-2 seropositive at baseline. Reportedly, almost half of the unique spike-specific TCRs recognized epitopes lying outside the regions that are mutated in the B.1.351 and B.1.1.7 variants.

CDR1 SGHNT and CDR2 YYREEE were looked up in the germline V gene (reference sequence). The CDR3, from cysteine to phenylalanine, totals 14 residues. The retained sequence is limited to the CDR3, 42 bases, with the frame set at the first base. Clipping removes 5 bases from V and 4 bases from J, with 5 as the unmatched junction base count. The CDR3 regions of human TCRbeta chains were analyzed by immunosequencing. The authors' analysis ran thus. Repertoire TCRs were checked for matches against a reference library of SARS-CoV-2-specific TCRs that had been generated using the MIRA antigen-specificity platform. Breadth meant the fraction of unique TCRs that were SARS-CoV-2-associated, whereas depth meant the fraction of total T cells that were SARS-CoV-2-associated. Using the MIRA data, each spike-specific TCR was mapped to the spike region that the TCR reacts to and placed in a CD4 or CD8 class. Log10-transformed breadth and depth values were compared by one-way ANOVA with Sidak's multiple comparisons tests. As stored in TCRdb, this immuneACCESS dataset retains in-frame rearrangements with V and J assigned. A fraction of the clones does not appear; measured against another copy, unresolved V genes explain less than half of the discrepancy, and the remainder lacks a known reason. V and J calls and clone size follow that table, whereas D and trimming were derived from the DNA. Within this sample are approximately 160,000 clones, with around 88% of them counted one time only. Approximately 2.1% of the sample is in the top ten clones.

The input for sequencing was peripheral blood, taken on day 0 of AZD1222 vaccination. This clonotype was obtained from an adult in good health. This receptor chain uses TRBV5-4 and TRBJ2-2; 7 central bases correspond to TRBD1. CDR3 sequence: CASSPGQSTGELFF. The bases read TGTGCCAGCAGTCCGGGACAGAGCACCGGGGAGCTGTTTTTT. Supplemented by the reference TRBV5-4 and TRBJ2-2 proteins around the CDR3, the complete variable domain is ETGVTQSPTHLIKTRGQQVTLRCSSQSGHNTVSWYQQALGQGPQFIFQYYREEENGRGNFPPRFSGLQFPNYSSELNVNALELDDSALYLCASSPGQSTGELFFGEGSRLTVL.